This is a list of T cell receptor beta chains from one sample in a study of control samples from healthy donors and cancer patients. Clones were sequenced by immunoSEQ multiplex PCR, and TCRdb holds only the in-frame ones, with some missing. The data show about 89,000 clones, about 83% seen once. Source material: blood. These receptors were collected from a woman aged 40 to 50 in good health. The conserved cysteine and the conserved F or W are not part of the CDR3 here.

TRBV3-1/TRBV3-2	TRBJ2-3	ASSQDLGGPDSTDTQY
TRBV29-1	TRBJ2-1	SVDSGWSEQF
TRBV5-1	TRBJ2-7	ASSAGQARQQQY
TRBV25-1	TRBJ2-1	ASRAFLMGEQF
TRBV12-3/TRBV12-4	TRBJ1-1	ASSLTGLTEAF
TRBV18	TRBJ2-2	ASSPGQGNGELF
TRBV7-2	TRBJ2-3	ASSLKLAGTDTQY
TRBV5-8	TRBJ1-2	ASSPTANYGYT
TRBV24-1	TRBJ2-3	ATSQAGTSGDRTDTQY
TRBV10-1	TRBJ1-3	ASSGQGENTIY
TRBV7-9	TRBJ2-1	ASSRHEGGQGARNEQF
TRBV4-3	TRBJ1-2	ASSQDGRTGIYGYT
TRBV2	TRBJ1-5	ASSSEGNNQPQH
TRBV19	TRBJ1-2	ASTPAGAGYGYT
TRBV19	TRBJ1-2	ASSLGLDGYT
TRBV19	TRBJ1-2	ASLDRGRGYT
TRBV30	TRBJ2-7	AWSRPGTGDWREQY
TRBV10-2	TRBJ2-3	ASSESGVSTDTQY
TRBV5-4	TRBJ1-2	ASTRGAGARVYGYT
TRBV29-1	TRBJ1-1	SARPQRGQAF
TRBV9	TRBJ1-5	ASSRTGGGGQPQH
TRBV7-3	TRBJ1-1	ASSLVGQGLTEAF
TRBV2	TRBJ1-3	ASSSLRGKNTIY
TRBV7-2	TRBJ2-7	ASRLAGGASYEQY
TRBV5-4	TRBJ2-1	ASSPRQGEVGNEQF
TRBV7-9	TRBJ1-5	ASSLGRRGTGGEPQH
TRBV18	TRBJ1-1	ASSQLTGTNTEAF
TRBV6-5	TRBJ2-3	ASSWKRGHTDTQY
TRBV6-5	TRBJ1-2	ASSYFRTGYGYT
TRBV9	TRBJ2-3	ASSVFPSARVAGWDTQY
TRBV5-3	TRBJ1-1	ARRPTENTEAF
TRBV9	TRBJ1-5	ASSVGNQPQH
TRBV18	TRBJ1-6	ASSPGLYDSPLH
TRBV30	TRBJ1-1	AWRPIDGVTEAF
TRBV5-4	TRBJ2-2	ASSLPLAGGPTGELF
TRBV10-3	TRBJ1-4	AISVGQGSAEKLF
TRBV6-5	TRBJ2-5	ASSRTSGVGETQY
TRBV27	TRBJ2-2	ASRAFANTGELF
TRBV12-3/TRBV12-4	TRBJ2-7	ASSSRHGSQQY
TRBV4-3	TRBJ2-4	ASSLGLNSENIQY
TRBV5-4	TRBJ1-2	ASSLAADGSGYT
TRBV5-5	TRBJ1-2	ASSPEGRQVGYGYT
TRBV7-2	TRBJ1-2	ASSVPDRSAGYT
TRBV30	TRBJ2-7	AWSGSVYEQY
TRBV12-5	TRBJ1-5	ASGLSGRQPQH
TRBV5-6	TRBJ1-3	ASSLPPGPGNTIY
TRBV24-1	TRBJ2-3	ATSDTDRDTDTQY
TRBV21-1	TRBJ1-6	ASTRNGTVENSPLH
TRBV3-1/TRBV3-2	TRBJ2-5	ASSPPFLGGPRETQY
TRBV7-6	TRBJ2-3	ASTESGGFSSTDTQY
TRBV12-5	TRBJ2-7	ASGSGLAGYEQY
TRBV7-2	TRBJ1-2	ASSLEVGYT
TRBV30	TRBJ1-3	AWKRGAGNTIY